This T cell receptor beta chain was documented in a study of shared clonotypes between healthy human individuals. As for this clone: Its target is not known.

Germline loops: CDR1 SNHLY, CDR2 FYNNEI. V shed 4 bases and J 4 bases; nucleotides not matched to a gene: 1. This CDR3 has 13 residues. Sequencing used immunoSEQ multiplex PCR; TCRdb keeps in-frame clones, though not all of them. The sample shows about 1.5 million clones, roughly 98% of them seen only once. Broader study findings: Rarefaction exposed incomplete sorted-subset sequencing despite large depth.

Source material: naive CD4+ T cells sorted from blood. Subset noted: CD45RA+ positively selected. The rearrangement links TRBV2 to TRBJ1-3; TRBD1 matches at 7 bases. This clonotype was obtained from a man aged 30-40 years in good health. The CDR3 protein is CASSGTGGNTIYF. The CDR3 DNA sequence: TGTGCCAGCAGTGGGACAGGAGGAAACACCATATATTTT.